This T cell receptor (beta chain) was sequenced during a study of blood T cell repertoires in COVID-19. Study as a whole: Sources were T cells, B-cell-depleted T cells, or PBMCs; the material itself was cDNA or gDNA.

Looked up from germline, CDR1 is SGHRS and CDR2 is YFSETQ. The CDR3 covers 14 residues. J gave up 4 bases and V 4 bases, and 6 bases lay outside the gene matches. Repertoires were generated with immunoSEQ multiplex PCR, while TCRdb's copy carries only in-frame clones and drops some. The data contain about 130,000 clones, approximately 87% of them seen just once; the ten biggest clones take up less than 4.5%. This clonotype was obtained from a woman aged 60-75 years with acute or convalescent COVID-19. This rearrangement joins TRBV5-1 to TRBJ2-5; 8 positions match TRBD2. The sequencing sample was made of peripheral blood. Here the CDR3 reads CASSLWTSRETQYF. CDR3 in DNA: TGCGCCAGCAGCCTATGGACTAGCCGAGAGACCCAGTACTTC.